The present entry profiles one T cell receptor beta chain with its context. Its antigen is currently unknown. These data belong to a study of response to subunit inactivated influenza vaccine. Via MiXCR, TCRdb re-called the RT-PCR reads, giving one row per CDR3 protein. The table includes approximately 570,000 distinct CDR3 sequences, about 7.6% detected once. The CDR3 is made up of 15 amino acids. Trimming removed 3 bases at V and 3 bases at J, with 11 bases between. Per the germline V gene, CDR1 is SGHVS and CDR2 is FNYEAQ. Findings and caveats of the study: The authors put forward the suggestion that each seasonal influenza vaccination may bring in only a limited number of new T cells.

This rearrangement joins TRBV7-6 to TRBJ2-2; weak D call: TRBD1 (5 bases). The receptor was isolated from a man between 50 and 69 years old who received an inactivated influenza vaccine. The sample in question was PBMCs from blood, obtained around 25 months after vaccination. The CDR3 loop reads CASSFLGADTGELFF. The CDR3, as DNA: TGTGCCAGCAGCTTTTTAGGGGCAGACACCGGGGAGCTGTTTTTT.